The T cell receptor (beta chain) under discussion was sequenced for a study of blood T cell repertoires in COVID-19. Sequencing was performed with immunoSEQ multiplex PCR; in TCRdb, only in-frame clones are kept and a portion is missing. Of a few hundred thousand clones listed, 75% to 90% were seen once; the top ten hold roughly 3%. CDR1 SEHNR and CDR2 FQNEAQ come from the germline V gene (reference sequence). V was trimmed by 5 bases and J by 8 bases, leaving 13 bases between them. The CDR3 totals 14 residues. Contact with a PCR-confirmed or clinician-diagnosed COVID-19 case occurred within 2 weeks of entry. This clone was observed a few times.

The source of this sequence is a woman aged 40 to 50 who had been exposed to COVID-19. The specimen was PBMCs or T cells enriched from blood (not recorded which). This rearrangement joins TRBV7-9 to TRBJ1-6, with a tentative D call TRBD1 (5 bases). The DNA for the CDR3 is TGTGCCAGCAGCGAACCGGGACTTTATTCACCCCTCCACTTT. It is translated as CASSEPGLYSPLHF.